This paragraph reports one TCR beta chain. These data are taken from a study of OX40 agonist ivuxolimab in advanced cancers. This table comes from immunoSEQ multiplex PCR, and its TCRdb copy is limited to in-frame clones, with some not included. Found here are over 25,000 clones, 82% of them singletons; the top ten hold about 19%. CDR1 is SGHVS and CDR2 is FQNEAQ in the germline V gene. With 1 base removed from V and 1 base from J, the gap between germline ends came to 8 bases. This CDR3 contains 14 residues. V usage is TRBV7-8 and J usage is TRBJ2-7, with no clear D. Sequences were derived from CD4+ or CD8+ T cells sorted from blood, sampled in a trial of the OX40 agonist ivuxolimab. The clonotype comes from an adult with an advanced solid tumor such as melanoma, head and neck, liver or kidney cancer. The chain's CDR3 is CASSLGHESYEQYF. In nucleotides, the CDR3 is TGTGCCAGCAGCTTAGGGCACGAGTCCTACGAGCAGTACTTC.